This TCR beta chain came from a study of Japanese encephalitis immunity and Zika vaccine responses listed by TCRdb under 2021. In terms of the full investigation: Included participants received three 5.0 ug doses of alum-adjuvanted ZPIV at weeks 0, 4 and 28. About 12 participants were given two doses of JEV vaccine (IXIARO) 28 days apart, two to three months before the first ZPIV dose. For stimulations, either ZIKV structural-protein peptide pools divided into flavivirus-conserved and non-conserved sets or JEV or YFV peptides matching the pre-vaccination were used. The study tested whether CD4 T cell responses to the Zika vaccine were shaped by prior Japanese encephalitis virus (JEV) or yellow fever virus (YFV) vaccination. Before ZPIV, twelve participants were given one dose of YFV vaccine (YF-VAX), while roughly nine participants were flavivirus-naive. ZIKV peptides were 15-mers overlapping by 11 residues, selected for NetMHCpan/NetMHCII-predicted epitopes with affinity below 50 nM. TCR repertoires were also analyzed from a few flavivirus-naive individuals at weeks 2, 6 and 52 after starting ZPIV vaccination. For TCR sequencing, five to seven representative participants were selected from each pre-vaccination group, and samples were taken at week 0 (after pre-vaccination, before ZPIV) and at week 52. Results the study describes overall, beyond this receptor: Samples grouped by participant and showed no similarity between individuals, suggesting that no public TCRs were detected. Sample size limitations prevented peptide-pool deconvolution, so the individual peptides driving cross-reactive responses were not identified. The analysis covered only a subset of trial participants who had three doses and adequate samples, rather than the whole vaccinated cohort. After ZPIV, a significant decrease in repertoire richness of CD4 T cells responding to conserved ZIKV epitopes was observed in JEV-pre-vaccinated donors. Only a few individuals showed CD8 T cell responses to ZIKV peptide pools, and those responses were very low in magnitude. Higher repertoire similarity across time-points and stimulations was observed in JEV-pre-vaccinated donors than in YFV-pre-vaccinated donors, indicating that more clonotypes were common to ZIKV and JEV stimulation.

Libraries came from 5' RACE. Before sequencing, the TCRbeta libraries were pooled in proportion to the number of cells sorted for each library. RNAzol RT was used to extract total RNA from the sorted cells, and cDNA was then synthesized using an oligo(dT) primer together with a template-switching oligo. The TCRbeta V-CDR3-J region was PCR-amplified with Kapa HiFi using a SMARTer oligo primer and a TCRbeta constant-region primer. Illumina adaptors and sample-specific index barcodes were added in a second PCR, followed by HighPrep bead cleanup and Bioanalyzer confirmation of a band of roughly 650 bp. Sequencing of the libraries was done on an Illumina MiSeq using 2x151 bp paired-end reads. The authors processed their data as follows. An in-house Java program demultiplexed the reads, and MiXCR assigned TCRbeta annotations and counted clonotypes. Repertoire overlap used Morisita-Horn indices from the R package vegan, with UPGMA clustering and Circos plots of recurring clonotypes. Shannon diversity and richness were normalized to the maximum possible value based on input cell numbers, so that values between 0 and 1 were obtained. CDR3beta sequences were aligned with MUSCLE, distances computed with SeqinR, and multidimensional scaling plotted in R. Starting from the raw public reads, TCRdb applied fastp trimming at Q25, assembled clones with MiXCR and retained in-frame beta chains. Entries are consolidated by CDR3 protein sequence, retaining the most common genes and DNA. The V and J calls, along with clone size, are taken from TCRdb and not from the paper's own processing. Recorded for this sample are fewer than 650 distinct CDR3 sequences; 8.4% of them occurred a single time. Jointly, the top ten make up less than 25% of the sample.

The CDR1 and CDR2 encoded by the germline V gene are SGHVS and FQNEAQ. V sheds 1 base and J sheds 3 bases, leaving 15 bases between their ends. Including the terminal cysteine and phenylalanine, the CDR3 comprises 16 residues. CDR3 DNA only is kept here, 48 bases in frame from base 1. PBMCs were labeled with CellTrace CFSE and cultured for about six days in RPMI with approximately 8.6% human serum plus peptide pools at around 0.9 ug/mL each. Unfixed proliferating CD4 T cells were sorted on a BD FACSAria as live CD56-CD19-CD16-CD3+CD4+ CFSE-low cells. The enrolled adults were healthy, and microneutralization screening showed them to be seronegative for ZIKV, JEV, YFV, DENV and WNV. Samples were obtained from a phase 1, double-blinded, randomized, placebo-controlled trial of an alum-adjuvanted Zika purified-inactivated virus (ZPIV) vaccine. Peripheral blood mononuclear cells were isolated by standard procedure and were kept frozen in liquid nitrogen until use.

As regards this clonotype: No qualities accompany the bases; no much larger clone lies one base away.

The specimen comprised antigen-activated CD4+ T cells from blood, cultured, sampled during a Zika inactivated vaccine study. The sequence was collected from an adult woman who received an inactivated Zika virus vaccine. This chain is built from TRBV7-8 and TRBJ2-5, and the D gene may be TRBD2, 7 bases matching. Here the CDR3 is given as CASSLVYGRGEETQYF. The sequence in DNA is TGTGCCAGCAGCTTAGTTTATGGGAGGGGGGAAGAGACCCAGTACTTC.